These 15 T cell receptor beta chains share one sample of origin, sequenced in a study of blood T cell repertoires in COVID-19. The assay was immunoSEQ multiplex PCR, and TCRdb's table has in-frame clones only and misses some. The sample comprises 120,000 to 150,000 clones, 80% to 85% of which are singletons, and about 5.5% rests with the top ten. The sample comprised PBMCs or T cells enriched from blood (not recorded which). These receptors were taken from a man aged 40-55 years with acute COVID-19.

The chain has TRBV30 and TRBJ1-1, with a tentative D call TRBD1 (5 bases). The CDR3 is 14 residues long. CDR1 and CDR2 from the germline V gene are GTSNPN and SVGIG (reference sequence). Trimming removed 3 bases from V and 5 bases from J, with 16 bases in between. The CDR3 loop is CAWSVTGRGTEAFF. The CDR3 DNA reads as TGTGCCTGGAGCGTGACCGGACGGGGGACTGAAGCTTTCTTT. Variable domain in full (rest from reference TRBV30 and TRBJ1-1): SQTIHQWPATLVQPVGSPLSLECTVEGTSNPNLYWYRQAAGRGLQLLFYSVGIGQISSEVPQNLSASRPQDRQFILSSKKLLLSDSGFYLCAWSVTGRGTEAFFGQGTRLTVV.

The chain combines TRBV9 with TRBJ2-1, with D unclear. This CDR3 comprises 15 residues. Germline CDR1 reads SGDLS; CDR2 reads YYNGEE. V lost 0 bases and J lost 4, with 11 bases in between. Here the CDR3 reads CASSVDGEPYNEQFF. The CDR3 bases are TGTGCCAGCAGCGTAGATGGAGAACCGTACAATGAGCAGTTCTTC.

The J gene is TRBJ1-6, the V gene TRBV28, with a tentative D call TRBD1 (5 bases). This CDR3 region has 12 residues. Germline V lookup: CDR1 MDHEN, CDR2 SYDVKM. Trimming stripped 10 bases from V and 9 bases from J, with 13 bases between. CDR3: CATDSGISPLHF. In DNA, the CDR3 is TGTGCCACTGACTCAGGGATTTCACCCCTCCACTTT.

CDR3 DNA: TGTGCCAGCAGCGCCTACGCGCGGGCCTCCTACGAGCAGTACTTC. Translation: CASSAYARASYEQYF. The chain links TRBV11-2 to TRBJ2-7; weak D call: TRBD2 (5 bases). Between the trimmed V and J ends, which lost 5 bases and 0 bases, there was a span of 14 bases. The CDR3 contains 15 residues. Germline assignment: CDR1 SGHAT and CDR2 FQNNGV.

The CDR3: CASSIYDSSGNTIYF. As DNA, the CDR3 is TGTGCCAGTAGTATCTACGACAGCTCTGGAAACACCATATATTTT. The chain couples TRBV19 to TRBJ1-3, with D perhaps TRBD1 (5 bases). V lost 3 bases and J 0 bases, leaving 9 bases between the germline ends. The germline V gene has CDR1 LNHDA and CDR2 SQIVND (reference sequence). The CDR3 extends over 15 amino acids.

The chain couples TRBV10-2 to TRBJ2-2; D is unclear. Trimming pared 6 bases from V and 4 bases from J, leaving 12 bases between. Germline lookup yields CDR1 WSHSY and CDR2 SAAADI. The CDR3 spans 14 residues. CDR3 sequence reads: CASRSLDSTGELFF. For the CDR3, the DNA is TGCGCCAGCAGATCTCTCGATAGCACCGGGGAGCTGTTTTTT.

This clone has a single count. This chain connects TRBV30 to TRBJ2-4; 15 positions agree with TRBD2. Germline trimming cut 2 bases from V and 1 base from J; bases unmatched to any gene: 9. CDR1 GTSNPN and CDR2 SVGIG come from the germline V gene (reference sequence). This CDR3 region has 19 residues. The CDR3 region has the DNA TGTGCCTGGAGTCCACGGACTAGCGGGAGGGCATCCGCCAAAAACATTCAGTACTTC. Translated, it gives CAWSPRTSGRASAKNIQYF.

A single count supports this clone. The chain is built from TRBV5-4 and TRBJ2-7; weak D call: TRBD2 (5 bases). The CDR3 loop spans 14 amino acids. The V end was cut by 0 bases, the J end by 2 bases, with 9 bases between. Germline V gene sequence: CDR1 SGHNT, CDR2 YYREEE (reference sequence). DNA for the CDR3: TGTGCCAGCAGCTTGGCGGGGATTACCTACGAGCAGTACTTC. Its protein product is CASSLAGITYEQYF.

This chain connects TRBV29-1 to TRBJ2-2; 9 positions agree with TRBD1. V dropped 3 bases and J dropped 2; count of bases not matched to a gene: 4. This CDR3 region has 15 residues. Germline CDR1 is SQVTM and CDR2 is ANQGSEA. The CDR3 coding sequence is TGCAGCGTTGACTGGACAGGGGAAAACACCGGGGAGCTGTTTTTT. This sequence encodes CSVDWTGENTGELFF.

This chain connects TRBV4-3 to TRBJ1-2; a possible D gene is TRBD1 (6 bases). Trimming stripped 1 base from V and 11 bases from J, with 11 bases between. Germline V gene sequence: CDR1 LGHNA, CDR2 YSLEER. The CDR3 totals 12 residues. The CDR3 spells CASSQVRGWYTF. CDR3 nucleotides: TGCGCCAGCAGCCAAGTCAGGGGCTGGTACACCTTC.

V usage is TRBV7-2 and J usage is TRBJ1-5; D perhaps matches TRBD1 (6 bases). This CDR3 comprises 15 residues. V lost 5 bases to trimming and J lost 2 bases, with 13 bases between them. Germline lookup yields CDR1 SGHTA and CDR2 FQGNSA. The CDR3 spells CASSPRDIRNQPQHF. CDR3 nucleotide sequence: TGTGCCAGCAGCCCACGGGACATCCGCAATCAGCCCCAGCATTTT. The full variable domain, its missing parts supplied by reference TRBV7-2 and TRBJ1-5, is GAGVSQSPSNKVTEKGKDVELRCDPISGHTALYWYRQSLGQGLEFLIYFQGNSAPDKSGLPSDRFSAERTGGSVSTLTIQRTQQEDSAVYLCASSPRDIRNQPQHFGDGTRLSIL.

The chain recombines TRBV6-6 with TRBJ1-2, with D unclear. The germline V gene encodes CDR1 MNHNY and CDR2 SVGAGI (reference sequence). V was trimmed by 0 bases and J by 3 bases, leaving 14 bases between them. The CDR3 has 16 residues. The DNA for the CDR3 is TGTGCCAGCAGTTACTCGACATCGTTGGTAGACTATGGCTACACCTTC. The encoded protein is CASSYSTSLVDYGYTF.

This rearrangement joins TRBV5-1 to TRBJ2-7; TRBD1 might be the D (6 bases). Germline CDR1 is SGHRS and CDR2 is YFSETQ. The V and J ends lost 2 bases and 5 bases respectively, with 14 bases between them. The CDR3 contains 14 residues. The CDR3 loop is CASSLSDSGDEQYF. The CDR3 DNA reads as TGCGCCAGCAGCTTATCAGATTCAGGGGACGAGCAGTACTTC. Full variable domain (missing parts from reference TRBV5-1 and TRBJ2-7): KAGVTQTPRYLIKTRGQQVTLSCSPISGHRSVSWYQQTPGQGLQFLFEYFSETQRNKGNFPGRFSGRQFSNSRSEMNVSTLELGDSALYLCASSLSDSGDEQYFGPGTRLTVT.

V gene TRBV6-6 combines with J gene TRBJ2-7, with 10 positions matching TRBD1. This CDR3 comprises 14 residues. Germline V gene sequence: CDR1 MNHNY, CDR2 SVGAGI (reference sequence). The V segment lost 6 bases and the J segment 5 bases; nucleotides outside the gene matches: 7. CDR3 bases: TGTGCCAGCAGGAAGGGGACAGGGGCCCACGAGCAGTACTTC. Its protein product is CASRKGTGAHEQYF.

The J gene is TRBJ1-3, the V gene TRBV18; D gene ambiguous. Germline V gene data show CDR1 as KGHSH and CDR2 as LQKENI. This CDR3 comprises 12 residues. The germline V and J ends were trimmed by 6 bases and 3 bases, with 6 bases remaining between them. The CDR3 sequence is CASSSVGNTIYF. The CDR3 DNA reads as TGTGCCAGCTCCTCGGTTGGAAACACCATATATTTT.